The T cell receptor (beta chain) under discussion was sequenced for a study of T-cell memory formation after mild COVID-19 (dated by TCRdb to the early 2020s). Study-wide context: Most TCR sequence clusters were specific to one of the two donors. T-cell clones expanding and contracting after mild COVID-19 in a couple of donors were tracked by longitudinal TCRalpha and TCRbeta repertoire sequencing. The cohort comprised two young, previously healthy adult volunteers, one female and one male. Beyond this particular receptor, the publication reports: The study included only a couple of mild cases, and larger cohorts that include severe cases with pre-infection samples were judged to be necessary. Balanced CD4/CD8 phenotypes were observed for clones contracting from day 15 to 85, whereas a bias towards CD4+ was observed for a second wave of clones expanding from day 15 to 37. Contracting CD4+ clones were found mainly in CM and EM memory subsets, while CD8+ clones were enriched in EMRA. Some responding clones were detected in pre-infection memory, suggesting pre-existing cross-reactive memory T cells joined the SARS-CoV-2 response. SARS-CoV-2 specificity was not confirmed for the second-wave clones peaking on day 37.

Sequencing was carried out with an Illumina NovaSeq 6000. TCRalpha and TCRbeta cDNA libraries were built by 5'RACE with constant-segment primers, adding sample barcodes and unique molecular identifiers. Trizol reagent was used to extract RNA from every sample. Library amplification was performed in two PCR steps, and a second sample barcode and Illumina TruSeq adapters were introduced in the second step. Sequencing of the libraries was done on an Illumina NovaSeq, producing 2 x 150 bp paired-end reads. The original pipeline was this. Demultiplexing of reads and collapsing into UMI-guided consensus sequences were performed with migec v1.2.7. Using mixcr v2.1.11, UMI consensuses were aligned to TRA and TRB V and J templates and then assembled into clonotypes. Clonotypes were classified as expanded or contracted when called significant by both edgeR and NoisET, with noise models trained on biological replicates. For edgeR calls, the thresholds were a false discovery rate-adjusted p below 0.01 and a log2 fold-change of 1. As an exploratory analysis of dynamics, PCA with hierarchical clustering was applied to max-normalized trajectories of the 1000 most abundant clonotypes. Each responding clone was given a CD4 or CD8 phenotype based on the CD4+ and CD8+ repertoires, which had been sequenced separately. TCRdb passed the public sequencing reads through fastp at Q25 and MiXCR, retaining productive beta sequences. Records with the same CDR3 protein are collapsed into one entry carrying the most frequent genes and DNA. TCRdb, rather than the study authors, made the V and J calls. Present in this sample are 300,000 to 350,000 distinct CDR3 sequences, just under 20% of which were seen just once. The top ten hold more than 20% of the sample.

This clonotype appeared many times. Its target antigen remains unknown. No much larger clonotype is one base removed from it; base qualities were not supplied. From cysteine to phenylalanine, the CDR3 is 16 amino acids long. The entry retains the CDR3 DNA only, 48 bases that are in frame from base 1. The trim is 5 bases for V and 0 bases for J, with a gap of 13 bases between the germline ends. The germline V gene gives CDR1 as SGHTA and CDR2 as FQGNSA. Ficoll-Paque density gradient centrifugation was the method used to isolate PBMCs. This receptor was obtained from a young man who had mild COVID-19 (a few samples of this study predate the infection). The sample titles of this study are shuffled in the database, so cell type and time point are left out; the donor was told from shared clones. Sequenced: PBMCs or a T cell subset sorted from them (not recorded which). The sequence joins TRBV7-2 to TRBJ2-2, with an unclear D gene assignment. For the CDR3, the sequence is CASSRERLANTGELFF. Read as DNA, the sequence is TGTGCCAGCAGCCGAGAGCGACTCGCGAACACCGGGGAGCTGTTTTTT.